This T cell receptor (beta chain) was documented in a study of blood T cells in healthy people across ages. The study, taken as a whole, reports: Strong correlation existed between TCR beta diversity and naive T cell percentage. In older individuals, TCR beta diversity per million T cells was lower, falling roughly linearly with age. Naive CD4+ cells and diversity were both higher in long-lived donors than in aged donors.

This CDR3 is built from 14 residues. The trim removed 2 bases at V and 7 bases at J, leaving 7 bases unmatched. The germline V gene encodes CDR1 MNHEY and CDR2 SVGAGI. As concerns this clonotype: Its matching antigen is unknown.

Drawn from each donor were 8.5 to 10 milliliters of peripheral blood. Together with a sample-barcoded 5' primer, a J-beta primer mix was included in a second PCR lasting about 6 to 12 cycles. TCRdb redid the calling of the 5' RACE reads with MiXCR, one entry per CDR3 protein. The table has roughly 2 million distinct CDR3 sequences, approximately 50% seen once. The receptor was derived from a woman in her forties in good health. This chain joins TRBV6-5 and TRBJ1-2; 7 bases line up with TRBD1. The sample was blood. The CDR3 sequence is CASSYTGALGGYTF. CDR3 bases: TGTGCCAGCAGTTACACAGGGGCTCTAGGTGGCTACACCTTC.